The clone carrying this TCR beta chain was recorded a few times. Its specificity is unknown. The sample is drawn from a study of T cell responses to AZD1222 COVID-19 vaccine. Germline trimming cut 1 base from V and 3 bases from J; bases unmatched to any gene: 2. The CDR3 consists of 15 residues. From germline, CDR1 is SGHNT and CDR2 YENEEA. General observations from the study: Recipients of AZD1222 seropositive at baseline numbered only 6 or 7. In all cases, repertoires were sampled only after the peak T cell response.

The data were produced by immunoSEQ multiplex PCR, yet TCRdb's version contains in-frame clones alone and is incomplete. The sample yields 100,000 to 150,000 clones, about 91% seen once. This sequence originates from an adult who received the AZD1222 COVID-19 vaccine. The sample in question was peripheral blood, obtained 28 days after the second AZD1222 dose. This chain connects TRBV11-3 to TRBJ2-2, with TRBD2 matching 7 bases. The DNA of the CDR3 is TGTGCCAGCAGCTTAGGCCTAGCGGACACCGGGGAGCTGTTTTTT. The encoded protein is CASSLGLADTGELFF.